The sequence of this TCR beta chain was determined in a study of blood T cell repertoires in COVID-19. Study summary: Sources were T cells, B-cell-depleted T cells, or PBMCs; the material itself was cDNA or gDNA.

The junction had 5 bases not matched to a gene; V was cut back by 8 bases and J by 2 bases. Germline V gene lookup returns CDR1 MNHEY and CDR2 SVGAGI. The CDR3 contains 14 residues. Seattle enrolled patients during active infection and tracked them longitudinally. The repertoire was sequenced with immunoSEQ multiplex PCR; TCRdb's copy has only in-frame clones and lacks some. The top ten hold about 10% of the sample, which has more than 300,000 clones, around 87% seen once. The sample comprised peripheral blood. The source of this sequence is a woman in her 30s with COVID-19, enrolled during active disease. J is TRBJ2-7 and V is TRBV6-5, with TRBD2 identical over 11 bases. DNA for the CDR3: TGTGCCAGCGCAACTAGCGGGAGCGCCTACGAGCAGTACTTC. This translates into CASATSGSAYEQYF.